These T cell receptor beta chains were read from a single sample in a study of CD8+ T cells in alopecia areata. The data were produced by immunoSEQ multiplex PCR, yet TCRdb's version contains in-frame clones alone and is incomplete. The sample holds some 180,000 clones; approximately 50% are singletons and the top ten take around 10%. The input for sequencing was CD8+ T cells sorted from blood, taken around week 54, from a patient treated with tofacitinib. Source of these receptors: a human donor with alopecia areata. The CDR3 runs from the conserved cysteine through the conserved F or W. A D gene is named only where the DNA matches it firmly. Clone size is given for some rows only: seen once, a few or many times, or a class if the clone is expanded.

. | . | TRBJ2-2 | TRBV6-5 | TGTGCCAGCAGATCGGGGCTGAACACCGGGGAGCTGTTTTTT | CASRSGLNTGELFF
. | few | TRBJ2-1 | TRBV29-1 | TGCAGCGTTGAGATAAGGCACAATGAGCAGTTCTTC | CSVEIRHNEQFF
. | . | TRBJ1-6 | TRBV7-2 | TGTGCCAGCAGCTTGCTACAGGGTGGTTCACCCCTCCACTTT | CASSLLQGGSPLHF
. | few | TRBJ2-5 | TRBV7-2 | TGTGCCAGCAGCTTAGATCCACAACAAGAGACCCAGTACTTC | CASSLDPQQETQYF
TRBD2 | . | TRBJ2-5 | TRBV15 | TGTGCCACCAGCAGAGATGCGGGGGGGCCAGAGACCCAGTACTTC | CATSRDAGGPETQYF
. | few | TRBJ2-3 | TRBV4-1 | TGCGCCAGCACCCGGGACGCTGGGATAGATACGCAGTATTTT | CASTRDAGIDTQYF
. | once | TRBJ2-2 | TRBV6-4 | TGTGCCAGCAGTGAGTCGGTCAGCAACACCGGGGAGCTGTTTTTT | CASSESVSNTGELFF
. | . | TRBJ1-4 | TRBV5-6 | TGTGCCAGCACCTATGGACAGTTGAATGAAAAACTGTTTTTT | CASTYGQLNEKLFF
. | few | TRBJ2-7 | TRBV7-8 | TGTGCCAGCAGCTTAGGGGGCGGGACAGCCGATCCCTACGAGCAGTACTTC | CASSLGGGTADPYEQYF
TRBD2 | . | TRBJ2-7 | TRBV27 | TGTGCCAGCAGTGGAAGCGGGAGCTACGAGCAGTACTTC | CASSGSGSYEQYF
. | . | TRBJ1-5 | TRBV27 | TGTGCCAGCTCCTTCACACTTAGCAATCAGCCCCAGCATTTT | CASSFTLSNQPQHF
. | many | TRBJ1-1 | TRBV7-9 | TGTGCCAGCAGCGACCAGGGTTATGGGAACACTGAAGCTTTCTTT | CASSDQGYGNTEAFF
TRBD1 | . | TRBJ1-1 | TRBV4-1 | TGCGCCAGCAGCCTCAGGGGGACAGGTGAAGCTTTCTTT | CASSLRGTGEAFF
. | . | TRBJ2-5 | TRBV2 | TGTGCCAGCAGATTCGGGGTAGTGTTGAGCGAGACCCAGTACTTC | CASRFGVVLSETQYF
. | . | TRBJ2-7 | TRBV7-2 | TGTGCCAGCAGCTTAGGCGGACGGATGTACGAGCAGTACTTC | CASSLGGRMYEQYF
. | many | TRBJ2-1 | TRBV4-3 | TGCGCCAGCAGCCAAGATACCCAGGGATATGAGCAGTTCTTC | CASSQDTQGYEQFF
TRBD1 | few | TRBJ1-6 | TRBV27 | TGTGCCAGCACCAAGACAGGGGGAAATTCACCCCTCCACTTT | CASTKTGGNSPLHF
. | . | TRBJ1-2 | TRBV4-3 | TGCGCCAGCAGCCAAGATTGGGGGAATGGCTACACCTTC | CASSQDWGNGYTF
. | few | TRBJ2-2 | TRBV13 | TGTGCCAGCAGCTTAGTGGACACCGGGGAGCTGTTTTTT | CASSLVDTGELFF
TRBD2 | . | TRBJ2-1 | TRBV6-5 | TGTGCCAGCAGTTACTCCCGCGGGGGAGACAATGAGCAGTTCTTC | CASSYSRGGDNEQFF
TRBD1 | few | TRBJ2-2 | TRBV4-2 | TGTGCCAGCAGCCAAGAGGGACAGGGGAACACCGGGGAGCTGTTTTTT | CASSQEGQGNTGELFF
. | few | TRBJ2-1 | TRBV30 | TGTGCCTGGAGTGTATACTCGGGGAGGGAGCAGTTCTTC | CAWSVYSGREQFF
TRBD1 | . | TRBJ1-1 | TRBV7-9 | TGTGCCAGCAGCAGGGACAGGGGCACTGAAGCTTTCTTT | CASSRDRGTEAFF
TRBD2 | . | TRBJ2-1 | TRBV11-2 | TGTGCCAGCAGCTTAGCCGGGGGGATCAGCTCCTACAATGAGCAGTTCTTC | CASSLAGGISSYNEQFF
TRBD1 | once | TRBJ1-1 | TRBV27 | TGTGCCAGCAGACGACAGGGCGAGATAAACACTGAAGCTTTCTTT | CASRRQGEINTEAFF
. | few | TRBJ1-3 | TRBV25-1 | TGTGCCAGCAGTGACTCTGGAAACACCATATATTTT | CASSDSGNTIYF
. | . | TRBJ2-5 | TRBV19 | TGTGCCAGTGAGGACACCGAAGAGACCCAGTACTTC | CASEDTEETQYF
. | . | TRBJ1-6 | TRBV27 | TGTGCCAGCGGGCTTTATAATTCACCCCTCCACTTT | CASGLYNSPLHF
TRBD1 | few | TRBJ2-4 | TRBV5-6 | TGTGCCAGCAGCACGACAGGGGACATTCAGTACTTC | CASSTTGDIQYF
TRBD2 | . | TRBJ2-7 | TRBV5-4 | TGTGCCAGCACCTCCACGGGAGGGAGGAACTCCTACGAGCAGTACTTC | CASTSTGGRNSYEQYF
. | once | TRBJ1-2 | TRBV9 | TGTGCCAGCAGCGTAGGGACAGACTATGGCTACACCTTC | CASSVGTDYGYTF
. | . | TRBJ2-7 | TRBV11-1 | TGTGCCAGCAGCTTAGGGACGGAGCACTACGAGCAGTACTTC | CASSLGTEHYEQYF
. | few | TRBJ2-7 | TRBV2 | TGTGCCAGCAGTGAGTCCTTTGGCGAGCAGTACTTC | CASSESFGEQYF
TRBD2 | few | TRBJ2-2 | TRBV5-6 | TGTGCCAGCAGCTTTCTAGCGGGGGGGCCGAGGACCGGGGAGCTGTTTTTT | CASSFLAGGPRTGELFF
TRBD1 | . | TRBJ1-2 | TRBV10-3 | TGTGCCACCCGGACAGGGATCTATGGCTACACCTTC | CATRTGIYGYTF
TRBD1 | few | TRBJ2-7 | TRBV29-1 | TGCAGCGTTCTAGGGACAGGGGGCTCCTACGAGCAGTACTTC | CSVLGTGGSYEQYF
. | few | TRBJ2-1 | TRBV29-1 | TGCAGCGGGAGGGAACAGGGCCCGAGCCTCAATGAGCAGTTCTTC | CSGREQGPSLNEQFF
. | . | TRBJ2-3 | TRBV30 | TGTGCCTGGAGTGTTGGGGCGGGCACAGATACGCAGTATTTT | CAWSVGAGTDTQYF
. | few | TRBJ2-5 | TRBV29-1 | TGCAGCGCCGAATGGGGCCAAGAGACCCAGTACTTC | CSAEWGQETQYF
TRBD1 | few | TRBJ1-1 | TRBV19 | TGTGCCAGTAGTGACGGGACAGGGAGGCCTGAAGCTTTCTTT | CASSDGTGRPEAFF
. | few | TRBJ1-4 | TRBV14 | TGTGCCAGCAGCCAAGATCTGGGGGAAACTAATGAAAAACTGTTTTTT | CASSQDLGETNEKLFF
TRBD2 | . | TRBJ2-7 | TRBV2 | TGTGCCAGCAGTGAAGCGCATGTAGCGGGGGGCTCCTACGAGCAGTACTTC | CASSEAHVAGGSYEQYF
. | few | TRBJ1-5 | TRBV6-5 | TGTGCCAGCAGTCAAGGACACTTTCAGCCCCAGCATTTT | CASSQGHFQPQHF
TRBD2 | . | TRBJ2-5 | TRBV5-1 | TGCGCCAGCCGGGGGGAGGTCACGGCGCAAGAGACCCAGTACTTC | CASRGEVTAQETQYF
. | . | TRBJ1-1 | TRBV9 | TGTGCCAGCAGCGTAAGGGCGTTCGGCACTGAAGCTTTCTTT | CASSVRAFGTEAFF
. | . | TRBJ2-2 | TRBV9 | TGTGCCAGCAGCAATAACGTCGGCGGGGAGCTGTTTTTT | CASSNNVGGELFF
TRBD1 | . | TRBJ2-5 | TRBV6-5 | TGTGCCAGCAGCTCGGGACAGATGAGGGTGGAGACCCAGTACTTC | CASSSGQMRVETQYF
. | . | TRBJ1-5 | TRBV10-3 | TGTGCCATCAGTGAGACATATAGCAATCAGCCCCAGCATTTT | CAISETYSNQPQHF
TRBD1 | . | TRBJ2-2 | TRBV9 | TGTGCCAGCAGCGTAGCGGTAGGGGGCCTCGGGGAGCTGTTTTTT | CASSVAVGGLGELFF
. | . | TRBJ2-1 | TRBV12-5 | TGTGCTAGTGGTCCCTCGGAAGGGGCCCAAGCGGGCAATGAGCAGTTCTTC | CASGPSEGAQAGNEQFF
. | . | TRBJ2-7 | TRBV30 | TGCGCCTGGAGTGTGGAACAGGCCTACGAGCAGTACTTC | CAWSVEQAYEQYF
TRBD2 | . | TRBJ2-1 | TRBV6-5 | TGTGCCAGCAGAGTAGCGGGGGACTACAATGAGCAGTTCTTC | CASRVAGDYNEQFF
. | . | TRBJ1-1 | TRBV6-6 | TGTGCCAGCAGTCCAGACAAGCCTGAAGCTTTCTTT | CASSPDKPEAFF
TRBD1 | . | TRBJ1-2 | TRBV29-1 | TGCAGCGACGGACAGGAGGGACTCAGTGGCTACACCTTC | CSDGQEGLSGYTF
TRBD1 | . | TRBJ2-1 | TRBV29-1 | TGCAGCGTTGAGAGGGCATCGACAGGGTCGGGTGAGCAGTTCTTC | CSVERASTGSGEQFF
TRBD1 | . | TRBJ2-7 | TRBV6-1 | TGTGCCACCATGGACAGGAGCTCCTACGAGCAGTACTTC | CATMDRSSYEQYF
TRBD1 | . | TRBJ2-3 | TRBV6-9 | TGTGCCCGACAGGGACAGGGAGTCACAGATACGCAGTATTTT | CARQGQGVTDTQYF
. | . | TRBJ2-2 | TRBV29-1 | TGCAGCGTTAACACAGGGAACACCGGGGAGCTGTTTTTT | CSVNTGNTGELFF
. | . | TRBJ2-7 | TRBV6-6 | TGTGCCAGCAGCCGACAAGGTTACGAGCAGTACTTC | CASSRQGYEQYF